The next 21 T cell receptor beta chains were all read from a single sample in a study of metastatic and nonmetastatic thyroid tumors. TCRdb reassembled clones from the PCR reads with MiXCR. The sample has fewer than 20,000 clones, roughly 27% seen once; the top ten hold about 23%. Thyroid surgery was performed in patients who had received no treatment beforehand. Sequencing was performed on tumor tissue. These receptor sequences come from a male donor with papillary thyroid cancer or a benign thyroid nodule (not recorded which). Some clones in this sample may be carry-over from other donors' samples.

This clone occurred a few times. The chain uses TRBV6-1 and TRBJ1-1; 7 bases align to TRBD1. The trim removed 5 bases at V and 8 bases at J, leaving 8 bases unmatched. In germline, CDR1 is MNHNS, CDR2 SASEGT. This CDR3 contains 13 residues. The CDR3 region is CASSLRQGTEAFF. CDR3 DNA sequence: TGTGCCAGCAGTCTGAGACAGGGAACCGAAGCTTTCTTT.

The V call is TRBV20-1, the J call TRBJ1-3; no definite D call. Per the germline V gene, CDR1 is DFQATT and CDR2 is SNEGSKA (reference sequence). The CDR3 is 16 amino acids. The V and J ends lost 4 bases and 0 bases respectively, with 16 bases between them. The CDR3, as DNA: TGCAGTGCTAACCCCAGGCAGACAACCTCTGGAAACACCATATATTTT. It yields the protein CSANPRQTTSGNTIYF.

This clone was counted ten times or more. The rearrangement joins TRBV30 to TRBJ1-2; maybe TRBD1 (6 bases). This CDR3 comprises 15 residues. Germline CDR1 reads GTSNPN; CDR2 reads SVGIG (reference sequence). Deletions cut 2 bases from V and 2 bases from J, with 15 bases between. Here the CDR3 DNA reads TGTGCCTGGAGTAATCACAGGGTACTAAACTATGGCTACACCTTC. Protein sequence: CAWSNHRVLNYGYTF.

In its sample, this clone is medium-sized. The chain joins TRBV10-3 to TRBJ2-7; D unresolved. This CDR3 has 13 residues. Germline CDR1 ENHRY, CDR2 SYGVKD. V was trimmed by 3 bases and J by 2 bases, leaving 8 bases between them. CDR3 coding DNA: TGTGCCATCAGTGATAAAACAGCCTACGAGCAGTACTTC. Protein product: CAISDKTAYEQYF.

The DNA of the CDR3 is TGTGCCAGCAGTGAAGTCGACTCACCCCTCCACTTT. Translation gives CASSEVDSPLHF. J is TRBJ1-6 and V is TRBV6-1; no reliable D call. CDR3 length equals 12 residues. V shed 1 base and J shed 10 bases, with 5 bases lying between them. Germline assignment: CDR1 MNHNS and CDR2 SASEGT.

As for this clone: One end of the junction does not line up with germline, which may come from a read error. This chain links TRBV7-3 with TRBJ1-1, with a weak D call TRBD1 (5 bases). Germline V lookup: CDR1 SGHTA, CDR2 FQGTGA. The CDR3 runs to 12 residues. The CDR3 DNA sequence: TGTGGCAGCAGCAGAGAGACAGCCGAAGCTTTCTTT. This translates into CGSSRETAEAFF. Together with reference TRBV7-3 and TRBJ1-1, the CDR3 gives the full variable domain: GAGVSQTPSNKVTEKGKYVELRCDPISGHTALYWYRQSLGQGPEFLIYFQGTGAADDSGLPNDRFFAVRPEGSVSTLKIQRTERGDSAVYLCGSSRETAEAFFGQGTRLTVV.

This rearrangement joins TRBV10-3 to TRBJ2-2, with TRBD2 matching 9 bases. J was trimmed by 4 bases and V by 5 bases; bases with no gene match: 5. Germline V gives CDR1 ENHRY, CDR2 SYGVKD. The CDR3 extends over 15 amino acids. The CDR3, as DNA: TGTGCCATCAGTTCGACTAGCGGAGGCACCGGGGAGCTGTTTTTT. Encoded protein: CAISSTSGGTGELFF.

Details on this clone: At one of its ends the junction is not consistent with the germline gene, which may arise from a read error. This chain links TRBV13 with TRBJ1-2; TRBD1 matches 10 bases. The CDR3 is 15 residues long. Germline V lookup: CDR1 PRHDT, CDR2 FYEKMQ (reference sequence). The CDR3 DNA reads TGTGCCAGCAGCTTCCGGGACAGGGGTGACTATGGCTACCCCTTC. Translated: CASSFRDRGDYGYPF.

The chain couples TRBV19 to TRBJ1-5, with TRBD1 identical over 9 bases. Germline trimming cut 10 bases from V and 1 base from J; bases unmatched to any gene: 17. The CDR3 contains 18 residues. Germline V gene data show CDR1 as LNHDA and CDR2 as SQIVND (reference sequence). The CDR3 DNA reads TGTGCCACCTCCCCCGGGACAGGGCGGCGAGGGAGCAATCAGCCCCAGCATTTT. Its protein is CATSPGTGRRGSNQPQHF.

This chain uses TRBV20-1 with TRBJ2-7; D uncertain. CDR1 DFQATT and CDR2 SNEGSKA come from the germline V gene (reference sequence). The V gene lost 0 bases and the J gene lost 2 bases, with 11 bases spanning the gap. The CDR3 sequence is 14 residues long. CDR3 DNA sequence: TGCAGTGCTAGAGAAGGTTACGGTACCTACGAGCAGTACTTC. It codes for CSAREGYGTYEQYF.

This clone is labeled as medium-sized. The chain recombines TRBV19 with TRBJ1-5; D gene unclear. Germline values: CDR1 LNHDA, CDR2 SQIVND (reference sequence). With 2 bases removed from V and 0 bases from J, the gap between germline ends came to 8 bases. The length of the CDR3 is 15 residues. The CDR3 coding sequence is TGTGCCAGTAGTATAACAGTCTATAGCAATCAGCCCCAGCATTTT. It is translated as CASSITVYSNQPQHF.

The J gene is TRBJ2-7, the V gene TRBV20-1, with 7 bases fitting TRBD2. Germline CDR1 reads DFQATT; CDR2 reads SNEGSKA (reference sequence). The V and J ends lost 3 bases and 0 bases, in that order; junction bases with no gene match: 5. This CDR3 has 14 residues. The DNA for the CDR3 is TGCAGTGCTAGTCGGAGCGGGGACTCCTACGAGCAGTACTTC. Translating it yields CSASRSGDSYEQYF.

This clone appeared a few times. The CDR3 nucleotides are TGTGCCAGCGTGATGTGGGGGGCTCGGGGCTATGGCTACACCTTC. Its protein product is CASVMWGARGYGYTF. The chain couples TRBV28 to TRBJ1-2, with D tentatively TRBD1 (6 bases). V shed 8 bases and J shed 4 bases, with 20 bases lying between them. The CDR3 loop spans 15 amino acids. Germline V lookup: CDR1 MDHEN, CDR2 SYDVKM.

The sample holds a few counts of this clone. The chain is built from TRBV10-1 and TRBJ2-7; D unresolved. The ends were cut back, 5 bases at V and 2 bases at J, with 16 bases in the middle. This CDR3 region has 15 residues. In germline, CDR1 is WNHNN, CDR2 SYGVQD (reference sequence). CDR3: CASSNSYEATYEQYF. CDR3 nucleotides: TGCGCCAGCAGTAACAGTTACGAAGCGACCTACGAGCAGTACTTC.

This clone was detected ten times or more. It is likely a read error, because the conserved phenylalanine at the end of the CDR3 is missing. The DNA is left out, because the CDR3 cannot be placed on it with certainty; the CDR3 is given as TCRdb lists it. The chain links TRBV4-2 to TRBJ2-7. The germline V gene encodes CDR1 LGHNA and CDR2 YNFKEQ. The CDR3 spans 18 amino acids, including both terminal residues. The CDR3 region is CASSQDRRLCVDGTSSTS.

This clone was counted ten times or more. This chain links TRBV7-8 with TRBJ2-7; the D gene is possibly TRBD2 (6 bases). V lost 2 bases, J lost 2 bases, and 10 bases lay in between. The CDR3 loop spans 14 amino acids. The germline V gene has CDR1 SGHVS and CDR2 FQNEAQ. CDR3 DNA: TGTGCCAGCAGCTTAAACGGGAGAGCCTACGAGCAGTACTTC. Translating it yields CASSLNGRAYEQYF.

This clone turned up a few times. CDR3 amino acids: CASSSLAGVPNEQFF. The CDR3 coding sequence is TGTGCCAGCAGCTCGCTAGCGGGAGTTCCCAATGAGCAGTTCTTC. This chain joins TRBV11-2 and TRBJ2-1; the match to TRBD2 covers 10 bases. This CDR3 is built from 15 residues. CDR1 SGHAT and CDR2 FQNNGV come from the germline V gene. J lost 6 bases, V lost 4 bases, and 6 bases had no gene match.

This clone was found a few times. This rearrangement joins TRBV6-2 or TRBV6-3 to TRBJ1-1; 9 positions match TRBD1. Germline CDR1 MNHEY, CDR2 SVGEGT. With 5 bases clipped from V and 4 bases from J, the junction kept 5 bases outside the gene matches. The CDR3 totals 14 residues. CDR3 DNA: TGTGCCAGCAGTAAAGAACAGGGGGCCACTGAAGCTTTCTTT. The encoded protein is CASSKEQGATEAFF.

The rearrangement links TRBV14 to TRBJ2-7, with D hard to call. This CDR3 comprises 13 residues. V was pared by 4 bases and J by 9 bases, with 16 bases between. CDR1 and CDR2 (germline): SGHDN, FVKESK. CDR3 in amino acids: CASSPLVGNVQYF. For the CDR3, the DNA is TGTGCCAGCAGCCCCCTGGTGGGTAACGTGCAGTACTTC. Filled out from reference TRBV14 and TRBJ2-7, the complete variable domain reads EAGVTQFPSHSVIEKGQTVTLRCDPISGHDNLYWYRRVMGKEIKFLLHFVKESKQDESGMPNNRFLAERTGGTYSTLKVQPAELEDSGVYFCASSPLVGNVQYFGPGTRLTVT.

This chain links TRBV9 with TRBJ2-7, with 7 bases that match TRBD1. Germline values: CDR1 SGDLS, CDR2 YYNGEE. V lost 3 bases to trimming and J lost 5 bases; unmatched junction nucleotides: 8. This CDR3 contains 14 residues. CDR3 DNA: TGTGCCAGCAGCGCGAGGGACAGTATCGACGAGCAGTACTTC. Translation: CASSARDSIDEQYF.

This chain connects TRBV20-1 to TRBJ2-3; TRBD2 matches 12 bases. Trimming cost V 6 bases and J 4 bases; bases outside gene matches: 11. Germline V lookup: CDR1 DFQATT, CDR2 SNEGSKA (reference sequence). This CDR3 region has 16 residues. CDR3 nucleotides: TGCAGTGCCGCCCCTAGCGGGAGGGTTGGGCCAGATACGCAGTATTTT. Amino acids: CSAAPSGRVGPDTQYF.